This TCR beta chain appears in the sequencing data of a study of blood T cells in healthy people across ages. Overall study: Template-switching capture recovered about one barcoded beta molecule per two T cells. Regarding the study as a whole: There was no known CMV status for donors, so expanded clonotype changes were possibly confounded.

CDR3 length: 17 residues. V lost 2 bases and J lost 1, with 17 bases in between. CDR1 and CDR2 (germline): MGHRA, YSYEKL. Combining a sample-barcoded 5' primer with a J-beta primer mix, a second PCR ran for roughly 6 to 12 cycles. MiXCR, applied by TCRdb to the 5' RACE reads, yields one record per CDR3 protein. The repertoire consists of hundreds of thousands of distinct CDR3 sequences, with approximately 25% occurring once and the leading ten covering 8.7%. This clonotype was counted a few times. Its cognate antigen is unknown. The same specimen was also included in a second study, on T cells of mothers and their children. That work adds: RNA was extracted, and all of it went into cDNA synthesis at roughly 1.4 ug per 15 ul.

The chain has TRBV4-1 and TRBJ1-1; D not certain. The origin of this receptor is a boy aged 5-17 years in good health. The sequenced sample was blood. DNA for the CDR3: TGCGCCAGCAGCCAACCCACTGCAGGACCTAAGAACACTGAAGCTTTCTTT. Residues: CASSQPTAGPKNTEAFF.